This TCR beta chain was captured by sequencing in a study of blood T cell repertoires in COVID-19. Produced via immunoSEQ multiplex PCR; TCRdb's table is partial and in-frame only. Of about 270,000 clones in the sample, under 95% were seen once. The trim removed 6 bases at V and 4 bases at J, leaving 10 bases unmatched. Germline CDR1 is LNHDA and CDR2 is SQIVND (reference sequence). The CDR3 covers 15 residues. The TCR comes from a woman aged 40 to 50 with acute COVID-19. Sequencing was done on a sample of PBMCs or T cells enriched from blood (not recorded which). The chain employs TRBV19 and TRBJ2-5; 8 nucleotides agree with TRBD2. CDR3 amino acids: CASSERGRGRETQYF. CDR3 DNA: TGTGCCAGTAGCGAGCGGGGGAGGGGTAGAGAGACCCAGTACTTC.